The 29 T cell receptor beta chains reported below all come from one sample, sequenced in a study of T cell responses to AZD1222 COVID-19 vaccine. The data were produced by immunoSEQ multiplex PCR, yet TCRdb's version contains in-frame clones alone and is incomplete. The sample records some 150,000 clones, 88% being singletons. Sample: peripheral blood, taken 28 days after the second AZD1222 dose. The receptors come from an adult who received the AZD1222 COVID-19 vaccine.

The chain uses TRBV18 and TRBJ1-1; D not resolved. Germline V lookup: CDR1 KGHSH, CDR2 LQKENI. CDR3 length: 14 residues. Trimming shortened V by 1 base and J by 5 bases, and 11 bases separated the two germline ends. CDR3 amino acids: CASSPLVGYTEAFF. The CDR3 region has the DNA TGTGCCAGCTCACCACTTGTGGGGTATACTGAAGCTTTCTTT.

This rearrangement joins TRBV13 to TRBJ1-2; D might be TRBD1 (5 bases). This CDR3 has 13 residues. The germline CDR1 and CDR2 sequences are PRHDT and FYEKMQ (reference sequence). Trimming left V 5 bases short and J 4 bases short, with 11 bases between. The CDR3 coding sequence is TGTGCCAGCAGCGTCGACAGTAGCTATGGCTACACCTTC. Its protein is CASSVDSSYGYTF.

This chain joins TRBV6-4 and TRBJ2-3, with a possible D match to TRBD1 (7 bases). Looked up from germline, CDR1 is MRHNA and CDR2 is SNTAGT. The CDR3 contains 15 residues. Trimming removed 5 bases at V and 0 bases at J, with 12 bases between. This chain's CDR3 is CASSPRGASTDTQYF. For the CDR3, the DNA is TGTGCCAGCAGTCCCAGGGGGGCGAGCACAGATACGCAGTATTTT.

The V call is TRBV10-1, the J call TRBJ2-1; D possibly matches TRBD1 or TRBD2 (5 bases each). Per germline, CDR1 WNHNN and CDR2 SYGVQD (reference sequence). V lost 8 bases and J lost 3, with 20 bases in between. The CDR3 spans 16 residues. CDR3 protein: CASGTGTADNYNEQFF. The CDR3, as DNA: TGCGCCAGCGGAACCGGGACCGCCGACAACTACAATGAGCAGTTCTTC.

The chain is built from TRBV19 and TRBJ1-6, with D perhaps matching TRBD1 (5 bases). CDR3 size: 17 residues. Germline CDR1 LNHDA, CDR2 SQIVND (reference sequence). The V and J ends lost 1 base and 1 base respectively, with 11 bases between them. CDR3 loop: CASSIAHDSSYNSPLHF. The CDR3 DNA follows: TGTGCCAGTAGTATAGCCCACGACAGTTCCTATAATTCACCCCTCCACTTT. The complete variable domain, with remaining parts taken from reference TRBV19 and TRBJ1-6, reads DGGITQSPKYLFRKEGQNVTLSCEQNLNHDAMYWYRQDPGQGLRLIYYSQIVNDFQKGDIAEGYSVSREKKESFPLTVTSAQKNPTAFYLCASSIAHDSSYNSPLHFGNGTRLTVT.

The chain joins TRBV30 to TRBJ1-5; no definite D call. Trimming removed 0 bases from V and 4 bases from J, with 7 bases in between. CDR3 length equals 13 residues. The V gene's germline CDR1 is GTSNPN and CDR2 SVGIG (reference sequence). CDR3 sequence reads: CAWSVEGNQPQHF. The CDR3 DNA is TGTGCCTGGAGTGTCGAGGGAAATCAGCCCCAGCATTTT. Full variable domain (missing parts from reference TRBV30 and TRBJ1-5): SQTIHQWPATLVQPVGSPLSLECTVEGTSNPNLYWYRQAAGRGLQLLFYSVGIGQISSEVPQNLSASRPQDRQFILSSKKLLLSDSGFYLCAWSVEGNQPQHFGDGTRLSIL.

There are many counts of this clone. The chain uses TRBV7-9 and TRBJ2-7; weak D call: TRBD2 (6 bases). V was pared by 5 bases and J by 6 bases, with 14 bases between. Germline V CDR1 and CDR2: SEHNR, FQNEAQ (reference sequence). This CDR3 comprises 13 residues. CDR3 in amino acids: CASSRDWVGEQYF. As DNA, the CDR3 is TGTGCCAGCAGCCGGGACTGGGTCGGCGAGCAGTACTTC.

On this clone itself: At the DNA level, this CDR3 is encoded by other sequences in the same sample as well. The chain couples TRBV5-1 to TRBJ1-2, with D possibly being TRBD1 (5 bases). V was trimmed by 0 bases and J by 2 bases, leaving 8 bases between them. This CDR3 comprises 14 residues. The germline V gene encodes CDR1 SGHRS and CDR2 YFSETQ. CDR3 bases: TGCGCCAGCAGCTTGGCTGGGGGGAACTATGGCTACACCTTC. It yields the protein CASSLAGGNYGYTF.

V is TRBV19 and J is TRBJ1-5; TRBD1 is a possible D gene (5 bases). The length of the CDR3 is 17 residues. Trimming took 2 bases from V and 5 from J, leaving 19 bases between them. Germline CDR1 reads LNHDA; CDR2 reads SQIVND (reference sequence). Here the CDR3 DNA reads TGTGCCAGTAGTATACTGCCAGCTTCAGGAGGGGATCAGCCCCAGCATTTT. It encodes CASSILPASGGDQPQHF.

The chain couples TRBV5-5 to TRBJ1-2; 11 bases are shared with TRBD1. With V trimmed by 4 bases and J by 5 bases, 10 bases remained unmatched. Germline CDR1 is SGHKS and CDR2 is YYEKEE (reference sequence). The CDR3 runs 16 residues. CDR3 coding DNA: TGTGCCAGCAGCGGTCGCGGGGGACAGGGGGGATATGGCTACACCTTC. Encoded protein: CASSGRGGQGGYGYTF.

J is TRBJ2-1 and V is TRBV4-1; perhaps D is TRBD1 or TRBD2 (5 bases each). Trimming left V 4 bases short and J 10 bases short, with 17 bases between. This CDR3 spans 14 amino acids. Germline V gives CDR1 MGHRA, CDR2 YSYEKL. CDR3 sequence (DNA): TGCGCCAGCAGCCCTATCGGGGCGGGCAGGGAGCAGTTCTTC. Amino acid sequence: CASSPIGAGREQFF.

The chain employs TRBV5-1 and TRBJ1-6, with TRBD1 identical over 9 bases. Trimming at V came to 4 bases and at J to 9 bases, leaving 8 bases not matched to a gene. The CDR3 is 15 amino acids. The germline gives CDR1 SGHRS, CDR2 YFSETQ. The CDR3 loop is CASSPGTGFGSPLHF. CDR3 sequence (DNA): TGCGCCAGCAGCCCCGGGACAGGGTTCGGTTCACCCCTCCACTTT.

The CDR3 region is CASRRSVDEKLFF. For the CDR3, the DNA is TGTGCCAGCAGGAGATCCGTTGATGAAAAACTGTTTTTT. The rearrangement links TRBV3-1 (or the pseudogene TRBV3-2) to TRBJ1-4, with D uncertain. The V and J ends lost 6 bases and 6 bases respectively, with 11 bases between them. This CDR3 is built from 13 residues. Germline assignment: CDR1 LGHDT and CDR2 YNNKEL (reference sequence).

This sequence joins TRBV6-6 and TRBJ1-2; possibly TRBD1 for D (6 bases). The V gene lost 6 bases and the J gene lost 8 bases, with 25 bases spanning the gap. This CDR3 spans 16 amino acids. Germline lookup yields CDR1 MNHNY and CDR2 SVGAGI (reference sequence). The CDR3 sequence is CASSPFLDSAVDGYTF. The CDR3 DNA is TGTGCCAGCAGCCCATTCTTGGACAGTGCGGTTGACGGCTACACCTTC.

This chain joins TRBV3-1 (or the pseudogene TRBV3-2) and TRBJ2-2, with 10 positions matching TRBD2. The ends lost 4 bases at V and 4 bases at J; junction bases unmatched: 15. The V gene's germline CDR1 is LGHDT and CDR2 YNNKEL (reference sequence). CDR3 length: 19 amino acids. This CDR3 reads CASSRVPGLAGAITGELFF. The CDR3 nucleotides read TGTGCCAGCAGCCGTGTTCCGGGGCTAGCGGGGGCAATCACCGGGGAGCTGTTTTTT.

The chain joins TRBV5-5 to TRBJ1-5; D is unclear. The CDR3 covers 13 residues. CDR1 is SGHKS and CDR2 is YYEKEE in the germline V gene (reference sequence). V dropped 5 bases and J dropped 7 bases, with 13 bases sitting between them. The CDR3: CASSLLEFQPQHF. DNA for the CDR3: TGTGCCAGCAGTTTACTTGAATTCCAGCCCCAGCATTTT. Together with reference TRBV5-5 and TRBJ1-5, the CDR3 gives the full variable domain: DAGVTQSPTHLIKTRGQQVTLRCSPISGHKSVSWYQQVLGQGPQFIFQYYEKEERGRGNFPDRFSARQFPNYSSELNVNALLLGDSALYLCASSLLEFQPQHFGDGTRLSIL.

CDR3 in amino acids: CASSRANYGYTF. In nucleotides, the CDR3 is TGTGCCAGCAGTCGGGCGAACTATGGCTACACCTTC. The chain carries TRBV13 and TRBJ1-2; no clear D gene. This CDR3 is 12 amino acids long. Trimming cost V 6 bases and J 2 bases, with 7 bases left between them. Germline V lookup: CDR1 PRHDT, CDR2 FYEKMQ (reference sequence).

V is TRBV7-9 and J is TRBJ1-1; D is ambiguous. Per the germline V gene, CDR1 is SEHNR and CDR2 is FQNEAQ (reference sequence). The length of the CDR3 is 12 residues. V lost 5 bases to trimming and J lost 4 bases, with 8 bases between them. CDR3 bases: TGTGCCAGCAGCGCAGTTACCACTGAAGCTTTCTTT. This codes for CASSAVTTEAFF.

This rearrangement joins TRBV7-6 to TRBJ2-3, with 7 bases identical to TRBD1. CDR1 and CDR2 from the germline V gene are SGHVS and FNYEAQ. V lost 5 bases to trimming and J lost 3 bases; unmatched junction nucleotides: 8. The CDR3 sequence is 15 residues long. In nucleotides, the CDR3 is TGTGCCAGCAGCCCAAACAGGGGTGGGACAGATACGCAGTATTTT. Its protein is CASSPNRGGTDTQYF.

This clone was counted a few times. The genes are TRBV18 and TRBJ1-1; the D gene is possibly TRBD1 (6 bases). Germline V gene data show CDR1 as KGHSH and CDR2 as LQKENI. The CDR3 extends over 14 amino acids. V lost 6 bases and J 2 bases, leaving 13 bases between the germline ends. The CDR3 protein is CASSTTGSNTEAFF. DNA of the CDR3: TGTGCCAGCTCTACCACAGGGAGTAACACTGAAGCTTTCTTT.

J is TRBJ2-5 and V is TRBV19; D could derive from TRBD1 or TRBD2 (6 bases each). CDR3 size: 16 residues. Looked up from germline, CDR1 is LNHDA and CDR2 is SQIVND (reference sequence). V gave up 1 base and J gave up 5 bases, with 17 bases separating them. CDR3 in amino acids: CASSIGWGAGGETQYF. The CDR3 DNA follows: TGTGCCAGTAGTATAGGCTGGGGGGCTGGGGGCGAGACCCAGTACTTC.

V usage is TRBV5-6 and J usage is TRBJ2-2, with TRBD1 matching 9 bases. With V trimmed by 3 bases and J by 5 bases, 5 bases remained unmatched. The CDR3 has 15 residues. In germline, CDR1 is SGHDT, CDR2 YYEEEE. The CDR3 nucleotides are TGTGCCAGCAGCTACGGGACAGGGTTTACCGGGGAGCTGTTTTTT. Translated: CASSYGTGFTGELFF.

J is TRBJ1-6 and V is TRBV5-4; the D gene is possibly TRBD1 (5 bases). Germline CDR1 and CDR2: SGHNT and YYREEE (reference sequence). The CDR3 spans 18 residues. V was pared by 4 bases and J by 0 bases, with 17 bases between. The CDR3 coding sequence is TGTGCCAGCAGCGGACCCGACAGTGTGAGCTCCTATAATTCACCCCTCCACTTT. It encodes CASSGPDSVSSYNSPLHF.

The CDR3 spells CASSPQGYGEKLFF. CDR3 sequence (DNA): TGTGCCAGCAGCCCCCAGGGTTATGGTGAAAAACTGTTTTTT. This sequence joins TRBV7-9 and TRBJ1-4; D is possibly TRBD1 (5 bases). Germline V lookup: CDR1 SEHNR, CDR2 FQNEAQ (reference sequence). The CDR3 is made up of 14 amino acids. Trimming stripped 5 bases from V and 7 bases from J, with 14 bases between.

The CDR3 nucleotides are TGTGCCAGCAGCCGTATTGGGGAAAATCAGCCCCAGCATTTT. It translates to CASSRIGENQPQHF. V usage is TRBV5-5 and J usage is TRBJ1-5; D unclear. Trimming cost V 4 bases and J 4 bases, with 12 bases left between them. There are 14 residues in the CDR3. The germline CDR1 and CDR2 sequences are SGHKS and YYEKEE (reference sequence).

This clone was picked up one time. The chain is built from TRBV3-1 (or the pseudogene TRBV3-2) and TRBJ2-3; D ambiguous. Germline V gives CDR1 LGHDT, CDR2 YNNKEL (reference sequence). V lost 1 base and J 3 bases, leaving 2 bases between the germline ends. The CDR3 is 12 amino acids. The CDR3 reads CASSQGTDTQYF. The DNA of the CDR3 is TGTGCCAGCAGCCAAGGAACAGATACGCAGTATTTT.

The V and J genes are TRBV6-1 and TRBJ2-3; no clear D. Trimming took 5 bases from V and 6 from J, leaving 9 bases between them. Germline CDR1 MNHNS, CDR2 SASEGT. The CDR3 is made up of 12 amino acids. The CDR3 is CASSSTPDTQYF. The CDR3 DNA follows: TGTGCCAGCAGTTCAACGCCGGATACGCAGTATTTT.

The V and J genes are TRBV5-1 and TRBJ2-5; possible D gene TRBD2, 6 bases. Germline lookup yields CDR1 SGHRS and CDR2 YFSETQ. Trimming shortened V by 4 bases and J by 3 bases, and 16 bases separated the two germline ends. The CDR3 extends over 15 amino acids. CDR3 nucleotide sequence: TGCGCCAGCAGCCCGGGGCTCCGGAGGGAAGAGACCCAGTACTTC. Its protein is CASSPGLRREETQYF.

V usage is TRBV28 and J usage is TRBJ2-1; maybe TRBD1 (6 bases). CDR1 MDHEN and CDR2 SYDVKM come from the germline V gene. Trimming removed 2 bases at V and 6 bases at J, with 20 bases between. This CDR3 comprises 17 residues. The CDR3 region has the DNA TGTGCCAGCAGTTTAGGCCCCAGGGGTTCGCCTTCCAATGAGCAGTTCTTC. It codes for CASSLGPRGSPSNEQFF.